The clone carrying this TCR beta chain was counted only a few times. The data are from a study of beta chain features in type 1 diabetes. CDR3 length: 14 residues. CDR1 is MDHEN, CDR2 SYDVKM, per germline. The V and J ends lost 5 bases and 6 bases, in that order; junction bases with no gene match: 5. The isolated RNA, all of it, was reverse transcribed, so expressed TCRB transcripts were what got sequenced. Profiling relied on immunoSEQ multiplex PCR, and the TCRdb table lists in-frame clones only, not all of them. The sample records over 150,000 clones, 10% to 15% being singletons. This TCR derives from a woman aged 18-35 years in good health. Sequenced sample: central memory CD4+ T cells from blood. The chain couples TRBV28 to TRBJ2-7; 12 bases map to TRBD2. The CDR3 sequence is CASSPQLAGGEQYF. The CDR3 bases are TGTGCCAGCAGTCCACAACTAGCGGGAGGCGAGCAGTACTTC.